This T cell receptor beta chain is drawn from a study of cytomegalovirus exposure and HLA in healthy donors. Study findings and constraints: An Asian-associated ancestry cluster reportedly showed fewer N-insertions than the roughly 670-donor mean in a later analysis. Later analysis demonstrated an association between a missense DCLRE1C variant and TCR beta V- and J-gene trimming. In an earlier analysis, about 87% or about 30%: the productive usage of most TCR beta V segments.

PCR used 60 Vbeta primers and 13 Jbeta primers. The method was immunoSEQ multiplex PCR; TCRdb's version includes in-frame clones alone and lacks a portion of them. The data contain some 150,000 clones, about four fifths of them seen just once; the ten biggest clones take up under 8%. V lost 2 bases, J lost 0 bases, and 13 bases lay in between. The CDR3 spans 17 residues. Germline-derived CDR1 and CDR2 are MNHNS and SASEGT. In regard to this clone: Its antigen is not known.

Sequences were obtained from PBMCs. The receptor's source is a man in his forties or fifties in good health and CMV-seropositive. The chain recombines TRBV6-1 with TRBJ1-4; TRBD1 might be the D (5 bases). The CDR3 coding sequence is TGTGCCAGCAGTGAAAGAGGCTGGGGGGCAACTAATGAAAAACTGTTTTTT. Protein sequence: CASSERGWGATNEKLFF.